What follows are 6 T cell receptor beta chains derived from one specimen sequenced in a study of PD-L1 blockade in urothelial cancer. The repertoire was sequenced with immunoSEQ multiplex PCR; TCRdb's copy has only in-frame clones and lacks some. The profile shows approximately 110,000 clones, less than 95% of them singletons. Time point denoted: peripheral blood 6 weeks after treatment start. The source was PBMCs, collected around atezolizumab (anti-PD-L1) treatment. The source of these receptors is a man between 60 and 75 years old with urothelial cancer.

The chain combines TRBV7-2 with TRBJ2-1; perhaps TRBD2 as D (6 bases). Per germline, CDR1 SGHTA and CDR2 FQGNSA. The CDR3 contains 15 residues. The V and J ends lost 1 base and 2 bases respectively, with 9 bases between them. The CDR3 region has the DNA TGTGCCAGCAGCTTAGAACCGGGAGCCTACAATGAGCAGTTCTTC. Translated, it gives CASSLEPGAYNEQFF.

The chain carries TRBV7-2 and TRBJ2-3; D uncertain. V lost 4 bases, J lost 3 bases, and 11 bases lay in between. The CDR3 is made up of 14 amino acids. The germline V gene encodes CDR1 SGHTA and CDR2 FQGNSA. The CDR3, as DNA: TGTGCCAGCAGCTCTCGGGTCCAAACAGATACGCAGTATTTT. It is translated as CASSSRVQTDTQYF.

This clone occurred once. The chain has TRBV5-6 and TRBJ2-3, with D unclear. The V gene's germline CDR1 is SGHDT and CDR2 YYEEEE. CDR3 size: 11 residues. The ends were cut back, 2 bases at V and 6 bases at J, with 4 bases in the middle. Written as DNA, the CDR3 is TGTGCCAGCAGCTTCGGGGATACGCAGTATTTT. This encodes CASSFGDTQYF.

V and J are TRBV9 and TRBJ2-1; D might be TRBD1 (5 bases). Per the germline V gene, CDR1 is SGDLS and CDR2 is YYNGEE. V gave up 3 bases and J gave up 7 bases, with 20 bases separating them. This CDR3 spans 16 amino acids. Here the CDR3 reads CASSAVLLGPANEQFF. CDR3 nucleotides: TGTGCCAGCAGCGCAGTGTTATTGGGGCCTGCAAATGAGCAGTTCTTC.

This clone was recorded only once. This rearrangement joins TRBV28 to TRBJ1-2; D is perhaps TRBD1 (5 bases). V was clipped by 5 bases and J by 8 bases, with 15 bases between them. The germline V gene has CDR1 MDHEN and CDR2 SYDVKM. This CDR3 contains 13 residues. The CDR3 here is CASSPGQGGGYTF. The DNA for the CDR3 is TGTGCCAGCAGTCCCGGCCAGGGCGGCGGCTACACCTTC.

The chain recombines TRBV6-6 with TRBJ2-1; 7 bases line up with TRBD1. Germline CDR1 reads MNHNY; CDR2 reads SVGAGI (reference sequence). The CDR3 is made up of 15 amino acids. V lost 5 bases and J lost 4; bases outside the gene matches: 8. Here the CDR3 reads CASSRSRQGYNEQFF. CDR3 in DNA: TGTGCCAGCAGTCGCTCACGACAGGGATACAATGAGCAGTTCTTC.